A selection of T cell receptor beta chains follows, all from one sample in a study of Graves' ophthalmopathy and Graves' hyperthyroidism. TCRdb redid the calling of the multiplex PCR reads with MiXCR, one entry per CDR3 protein. Of about 340,000 distinct CDR3 sequences in the sample, roughly a sixth were seen once. Sequences were obtained from peripheral blood. These receptors all stem from an adult man with Graves' ophthalmopathy. The CDR3 runs from the conserved cysteine through the conserved F or W. The D gene is left open where the match is weak. The size of a clone is reported for some rows only, either as once, few or many, or as a class for expanded clones.

TRBD2	TRBV10-3	TRBJ2-7	many	TGTGCCATCAGTGACCGGGGGGGTTACGAGCAGTACTTC	CAISDRGGYEQYF
TRBD2	TRBV20-1	TRBJ2-2	many	TGCAGTGCTAGGACTAGCGGGAAAACCGCGAACACCGGGGAGCTGTTTTTT	CSARTSGKTANTGELFF
NA	TRBV11-1	TRBJ2-7	few	TGTGCCAGCAGCTTAAGAGGGAGGTCGGGGGTCTACGAGCAGTACTTC	CASSLRGRSGVYEQYF
TRBD2	TRBV11-1	TRBJ2-2	few	TGTGCCAGCAGCTCCAACGGACTAGCGGGAAGCACCGGGGAGCTGTTTTTT	CASSSNGLAGSTGELFF
NA	TRBV6-5	TRBJ2-7	many	TGTGCCAACCCGGGTACGGGGGCCGTATACGAGCAGTACTTC	CANPGTGAVYEQYF
TRBD2	TRBV27	TRBJ2-2	many	TGTGCCAGCAGTCCCCGGACTAGCGGGTTTTACACCGGGGAGCTGTTTTTT	CASSPRTSGFYTGELFF
TRBD1	TRBV7-3	TRBJ2-2	many	TGTGCCAGCAGCGGACCGGGACAGGGGGCCGGCGGGGAGCTGTTTTTT	CASSGPGQGAGGELFF
NA	TRBV7-2	TRBJ1-2	many	TGTGCCAGCAGCCAACCGGGACACAACTATGGCTACACCTTC	CASSQPGHNYGYTF
NA	TRBV6-2/TRBV6-3	TRBJ1-5	many	TGTGCCAGCAGGGACAGTCGGTACAGCAATCAGCCCCAGCATTTT	CASRDSRYSNQPQHF
TRBD2	TRBV4-1	TRBJ2-4	many	TGCGCCAGCAGCCAAGAGGCGAGCGGGGGGGCTTCCAAAAACATTCAGTACTTC	CASSQEASGGASKNIQYF
NA	TRBV20-1	TRBJ2-7	many	TGCAGTGCTACTGAGATCAGGGCCTCATCATCCTACGAGCAGTACTTC	CSATEIRASSSYEQYF
NA	TRBV6-2/TRBV6-3	TRBJ2-2	few	TGTGCCAGCAGTTACGGTCCTAGCTTGGACACCGGGGAGCTGTTTTTT	CASSYGPSLDTGELFF
NA	TRBV5-6	TRBJ1-5	many	TGTGCCAGCAGCTCCCGGACAACTAATAGCAATCAGCCCCAGCATTTT	CASSSRTTNSNQPQHF
NA	TRBV12-3/TRBV12-4	TRBJ1-2	many	TGTGCCAGCCGGAAAGTCTCCGAAGGTTTTTATGGCTACACCTTC	CASRKVSEGFYGYTF
NA	TRBV5-1	TRBJ2-2	many	TGCGCCAGCAGCTTGGACAGGAGCACCGGGGAGCTGTTTTTT	CASSLDRSTGELFF
TRBD2	TRBV27	TRBJ2-7	NA	TGTGCCAGCAGTTTTCTAGGACTAGCGGGACGGCACGAGCAGTACTTC	CASSFLGLAGRHEQYF
NA	TRBV6-1	TRBJ1-5	many	TGTGCCAGCAGTGAGACGGAATATAGCAATCAGCCCCAGCATTTT	CASSETEYSNQPQHF
NA	TRBV15	TRBJ1-2	many	TGTGCCACCAGCAGGTTCGCAGGTGCTAACTATGGCTACACCTTC	CATSRFAGANYGYTF
NA	TRBV30	TRBJ2-1	NA	TGTGCCTGGATCCAGTCACGGTACGAGCAGTTCTTC	CAWIQSRYEQFF
NA	TRBV9	TRBJ1-2	many	TGTGCCAGCAGCACCGGGACAACTCGTAACTATGGCTACACCTTC	CASSTGTTRNYGYTF
TRBD1	TRBV29-1	TRBJ1-2	many	TGCAGCTGTGGGCAGGGGGACTATGGCTACACCTTC	CSCGQGDYGYTF
TRBD1	TRBV27	TRBJ2-5	many	TGTGCCAGCAGTTCGGAGACAGGGGGAGAGACCCAGTACTTC	CASSSETGGETQYF
TRBD2	TRBV6-2/TRBV6-3	TRBJ2-7	many	TGTGCCAGCAGTCCTAGCGGGAGCCCCCCCTACGAGCAGTACTTC	CASSPSGSPPYEQYF
NA	TRBV6-5	TRBJ1-2	NA	TGTGCCAGCAGTTACTCCAAGGGGTCTAACTATGGCTACACCTTC	CASSYSKGSNYGYTF
NA	TRBV6-2/TRBV6-3	TRBJ2-7	many	TGTGCCAGCAACCTACAGGGGGGGCCCTACGAGCAGTACTTC	CASNLQGGPYEQYF
NA	TRBV30	TRBJ2-5	NA	TGTGCCTGGATGGACCTAGGGGAGACCCAGTACTTC	CAWMDLGETQYF
NA	TRBV6-1	TRBJ1-5	many	TGTGCCAGCAGTAAGGGACTCGGGGGGGGTTATAGCAATCAGCCCCAGCATTTT	CASSKGLGGGYSNQPQHF
NA	TRBV7-8	TRBJ2-2	NA	TGTGCCAGCAGCTTAGCGTATTACAACACCGGGGAGCTGTTTTTT	CASSLAYYNTGELFF
TRBD1	TRBV11-2	TRBJ2-1	many	TGTGCCAGCAGCTTAGATAGGACAGGGGGCATGAATGAGCAGTTCTTC	CASSLDRTGGMNEQFF